The 23 T cell receptor beta chains below come from one sample, sequenced in a study of blood T cell repertoires in COVID-19. Clones were read by immunoSEQ multiplex PCR, and TCRdb kept only the in-frame ones, dropping some. This sample has approximately 200,000 clones, with 88% found just once. Input material: peripheral blood. All receptors come from a man between 65 and 85 years old with acute or convalescent COVID-19.

CDR3 loop: CASSRPGFQGGSSPLHF. As DNA, the CDR3 is TGTGCCAGCAGCCGACCTGGCTTCCAGGGAGGTTCGTCACCCCTCCACTTT. The chain combines TRBV16 with TRBJ1-6; tentatively, D is TRBD1 (5 bases). Germline V gives CDR1 KGHSY, CDR2 FQNENV. With 4 bases removed from V and 10 bases from J, the gap between germline ends came to 23 bases. The CDR3 consists of 17 residues.

The chain joins TRBV5-1 to TRBJ2-5, with D possibly being TRBD1 (6 bases). The CDR3 is 14 amino acids. In germline, CDR1 is SGHRS, CDR2 YFSETQ. With 6 bases removed from V and 2 bases from J, the gap between germline ends came to 14 bases. CDR3 sequence: CASKGVGLQETQYF. The CDR3 coding sequence is TGCGCCAGCAAGGGGGTGGGTCTACAAGAGACCCAGTACTTC.

This clone occurred a few times. The same CDR3 arises from other DNA sequences in this sample as well. The rearrangement links TRBV28 to TRBJ1-1; 12 bases map to TRBD1. CDR1 is MDHEN, CDR2 SYDVKM, per germline. Trimming took 6 bases from V and 2 from J; bases not matched to a gene: 10. This CDR3 has 17 amino acids. The CDR3 DNA reads as TGTGCCAGCAGGGGGGGGACAGGGGGCAGGTTAAACACTGAAGCTTTCTTT. Protein: CASRGGTGGRLNTEAFF.

The chain is built from TRBV11-3 and TRBJ2-7; D is unclear. Trimming took 2 bases from V and 5 from J, leaving 10 bases between them. CDR3 size: 13 residues. The germline CDR1 and CDR2 sequences are SGHNT and YENEEA. The CDR3 reads CASSLNSANEQYF. CDR3 nucleotides: TGTGCCAGCAGCTTAAACAGTGCTAACGAGCAGTACTTC.

V is TRBV9 and J is TRBJ2-2; 8 bases line up with TRBD2. Looked up from germline, CDR1 is SGDLS and CDR2 is YYNGEE. After removal of 2 bases from V and 5 bases from J, the junction contained 5 bases not matched to a gene. This CDR3 spans 15 amino acids. The CDR3: CASSVGSSGTGELFF. CDR3 bases: TGTGCCAGCAGCGTTGGTTCTAGCGGGACCGGGGAGCTGTTTTTT.

The chain couples TRBV3-1 (or the pseudogene TRBV3-2) to TRBJ2-7, with 8 bases fitting TRBD2. The CDR3 length is 13 residues. V shed 4 bases and J 4 bases; nucleotides not matched to a gene: 3. Germline CDR1 is LGHDT and CDR2 is YNNKEL (reference sequence). This CDR3 is CASSRGGRYEQYF. CDR3 nucleotide sequence: TGTGCCAGCAGCCGCGGCGGGAGGTACGAGCAGTACTTC.

This chain joins TRBV6-2 or TRBV6-3 and TRBJ2-3; unclear D gene. Germline CDR1 reads MNHEY; CDR2 reads SVGEGT. CDR3 length: 13 residues. V lost 5 bases to trimming and J lost 4 bases, with 10 bases between them. The CDR3, as DNA: TGTGCCAGCAGTCTCCGTGGGCCAGATACGCAGTATTTT. Its translation is CASSLRGPDTQYF.

The rearrangement uses TRBV14 and TRBJ2-5, with D hard to call. Between the trimmed V and J ends, which lost 0 bases and 1 base, there was a span of 18 bases. CDR1 is SGHDN, CDR2 FVKESK, per germline. The CDR3 loop spans 18 amino acids. CDR3 coding DNA: TGTGCCAGCAGCCAAGATCCGAGAGTAGCAGCCCTCCAAGAGACCCAGTACTTC. Protein sequence: CASSQDPRVAALQETQYF. The entire variable domain, with the rest obtained from reference TRBV14 and TRBJ2-5, is as follows: EAGVTQFPSHSVIEKGQTVTLRCDPISGHDNLYWYRRVMGKEIKFLLHFVKESKQDESGMPNNRFLAERTGGTYSTLKVQPAELEDSGVYFCASSQDPRVAALQETQYFGPGTRLLVL.

This sequence joins TRBV7-9 and TRBJ1-1; TRBD1 aligns across 7 bases. Germline CDR1 reads SEHNR; CDR2 reads FQNEAQ (reference sequence). V lost 6 bases, J lost 1 base, and 8 bases stayed unmatched. The CDR3 consists of 15 residues. The CDR3 DNA follows: TGTGCCAGCAGACCCACACAGGGGAAGAACACTGAAGCTTTCTTT. Translated: CASRPTQGKNTEAFF.

The chain employs TRBV4-2 and TRBJ1-1, with 8 nucleotides matching TRBD1. The germline V gene encodes CDR1 LGHNA and CDR2 YNFKEQ. The J segment lost 12 bases and the V segment lost 1 base, leaving 7 bases of the junction unmatched. The CDR3 is 13 residues long. The CDR3 coding sequence is TGTGCCAGCAGCCAAGTCCGACAGGGGTTGACTTTCTTT. Translated: CASSQVRQGLTFF.

Turning to this clone: This sample also contains other DNA sequences that code for the same CDR3. The chain carries TRBV5-1 and TRBJ1-5; the D gene is possibly TRBD1 (5 bases). V dropped 0 bases and J dropped 6 bases, with 10 bases sitting between them. Germline-derived CDR1 and CDR2 are SGHRS and YFSETQ. The CDR3 is 14 amino acids. Here the CDR3 DNA reads TGCGCCAGCAGCTTGGCCGGGGGAACTCAGCCCCAGCATTTT. It translates to CASSLAGGTQPQHF. The full variable domain, its missing parts supplied by reference TRBV5-1 and TRBJ1-5, is KAGVTQTPRYLIKTRGQQVTLSCSPISGHRSVSWYQQTPGQGLQFLFEYFSETQRNKGNFPGRFSGRQFSNSRSEMNVSTLELGDSALYLCASSLAGGTQPQHFGDGTRLSIL.

The rearrangement links TRBV5-5 to TRBJ2-7; 7 nucleotides line up with TRBD2. V lost 0 bases to trimming and J lost 3 bases; unmatched junction nucleotides: 9. Germline CDR1 SGHKS, CDR2 YYEKEE (reference sequence). CDR3 size: 16 residues. As DNA, the CDR3 is TGTGCCAGCAGCTTGGCAGCGGGGCAGGTGATCTACGAGCAGTACTTC. Translating it yields CASSLAAGQVIYEQYF.

V usage is TRBV5-4 and J usage is TRBJ2-5, with D perhaps matching TRBD1 (5 bases). Trimming stripped 0 bases from V and 5 bases from J, with 14 bases between. Germline loops: CDR1 SGHNT, CDR2 YYREEE (reference sequence). The CDR3 runs 15 residues. CDR3 residues: CASSLEGVVSETQYF. The CDR3 bases are TGTGCCAGCAGCTTGGAAGGGGTTGTCTCGGAGACCCAGTACTTC.

Concerning this clone: The junction does not match germline at one end; this may be a read error. The chain links TRBV7-8 to TRBJ2-5; D unclear. Germline loops: CDR1 SGHVS, CDR2 FQNEAQ. The CDR3 loop spans 12 amino acids. The CDR3 region has the DNA TGTGCCAGCAGCCCCGTTTCCAGGCCTCCCAACTTC. Protein product: CASSPVSRPPNF.

This rearrangement joins TRBV27 to TRBJ2-4, with 7 bases aligning to TRBD1. V was pared by 8 bases and J by 4 bases, with 8 bases of the junction left unmatched. Germline CDR1 reads MNHEY; CDR2 reads SMNVEV (reference sequence). The CDR3 is made up of 14 amino acids. CDR3 sequence: CASPALGQKNIQYF. The CDR3 nucleotides are TGTGCCAGCCCAGCACTGGGACAGAAAAACATTCAGTACTTC.

The chain joins TRBV18 to TRBJ1-5; the match to TRBD1 covers 9 bases. The CDR3 has 16 residues. V shed 6 bases and J 1 base; nucleotides not matched to a gene: 7. The germline gives CDR1 KGHSH, CDR2 LQKENI. The CDR3 protein is CASSLRGTGSNQPQHF. In DNA form, the CDR3 reads TGTGCCAGCTCCCTAAGAGGGACAGGGAGCAATCAGCCCCAGCATTTT.

The chain has TRBV12-5 and TRBJ1-4; 7 nucleotides match TRBD1. The CDR3 contains 15 residues. V trimming: 5 bases; J trimming: 6 bases; junction bases outside the gene matches: 9. Per germline, CDR1 LGHNT and CDR2 FRNRAP. CDR3 sequence (DNA): TGTGCTAGTGGTCCGGAGACAGGGATTCATGAAAAACTGTTTTTT. Translation: CASGPETGIHEKLFF. Based on the CDR3 plus reference TRBV12-5 and TRBJ1-4, the full variable domain is DARVTQTPRHKVTEMGQEVTMRCQPILGHNTVFWYRQTMMQGLELLAYFRNRAPLDDSGMPKDRFSAEMPDATLATLKIQPSEPRDSAVYFCASGPETGIHEKLFFGSGTQLSVL.

The V gene is TRBV7-6, the J gene TRBJ2-3; the match to TRBD1 covers 10 bases. The CDR3 is made up of 17 amino acids. The V gene end was trimmed by 1 base and the J gene end by 1 base; junction bases not matched to a gene: 5. The germline V gene has CDR1 SGHVS and CDR2 FNYEAQ. The CDR3 sequence: CASSLVAGTGGTDTQYF. CDR3 DNA: TGTGCCAGCAGCTTAGTGGCAGGGACAGGGGGCACAGATACGCAGTATTTT.

The chain recombines TRBV6-5 with TRBJ2-1; 10 nucleotides agree with TRBD2. J was trimmed by 7 bases and V by 3 bases; bases with no gene match: 9. Germline V gene sequence: CDR1 MNHEY, CDR2 SVGAGI. The CDR3 spans 16 residues. The CDR3 loop is CASSYRASGSSNEQFF. DNA of the CDR3: TGTGCCAGCAGTTATAGGGCTAGCGGGAGTAGTAATGAGCAGTTCTTC.

The V call is TRBV3-1 (or the pseudogene TRBV3-2), the J call TRBJ2-7; 10 bases fit TRBD2. Per the germline V gene, CDR1 is LGHDT and CDR2 is YNNKEL (reference sequence). This CDR3 is built from 16 residues. Trimming cost V 3 bases and J 4 bases; bases outside gene matches: 9. CDR3 amino acids: CASSHSGSGRGYEQYF. CDR3 sequence (DNA): TGTGCCAGCAGCCACTCAGGGAGCGGGAGGGGGTACGAGCAGTACTTC.

The chain links TRBV28 to TRBJ2-7; the match to TRBD2 covers 10 bases. V was clipped by 5 bases and J by 2 bases; unmatched bases: 9. Per germline, CDR1 MDHEN and CDR2 SYDVKM. This CDR3 has 16 amino acids. CDR3 loop: CASSILAGDITYEQYF. The DNA for the CDR3 is TGTGCCAGCAGTATCCTAGCGGGAGATATAACCTACGAGCAGTACTTC. The variable domain in full, completed from reference TRBV28 and TRBJ2-7, reads DVKVTQSSRYLVKRTGEKVFLECVQDMDHENMFWYRQDPGLGLRLIYFSYDVKMKEKGDIPEGYSVSREKKERFSLILESASTNQTSMYLCASSILAGDITYEQYFGPGTRLTVT.

The genes are TRBV7-9 and TRBJ2-1, with 11 bases identical to TRBD2. With 1 base clipped from V and 8 bases from J, the junction kept 4 bases outside the gene matches. Germline CDR1 is SEHNR and CDR2 is FQNEAQ (reference sequence). CDR3 size: 15 residues. CDR3 amino acids: CASSLVAGGPYEQFF. The DNA of the CDR3 is TGTGCCAGCAGCTTAGTAGCGGGAGGGCCTTATGAGCAGTTCTTC.

V gene TRBV2 combines with J gene TRBJ2-2, with 9 positions matching TRBD2. The V segment lost 5 bases and the J segment 0 bases; nucleotides outside the gene matches: 4. Germline lookup yields CDR1 SNHLY and CDR2 FYNNEI. This CDR3 is built from 16 residues. The CDR3 is CASSQTSGANTGELFF. CDR3 in DNA: TGTGCCAGCAGTCAGACTAGCGGCGCGAACACCGGGGAGCTGTTTTTT.